The clone carrying this TCR beta chain was seen a handful of times. Its cognate antigen is unknown. The CDR3 totals 15 residues. Germline values: CDR1 LGHNA, CDR2 YNFKEQ. Trimming pared 2 bases from V and 0 bases from J, leaving 8 bases between. The sample belongs to a study of blood T cells in healthy people across ages. Study-wide results and caveats: As age increased, TCR beta diversity per million T cells fell in a roughly linear fashion. Expanded clonotype shifts may have been confounded, as the donors had an unknown CMV status.

Together with a sample-barcoded 5' primer, a J-beta primer mix was included in a second PCR lasting roughly 6 to 12 cycles. From the 5' RACE reads, TCRdb called clonotypes with MiXCR, one entry per CDR3 protein. The table includes 600,000 to 800,000 distinct CDR3 sequences, 45% to 60% detected once. Total RNA amounts of at least 5.5 micrograms were extracted per sample. The sample taken for sequencing was blood. This sequence originates from a woman older than 75 in good health. This sequence joins TRBV4-2 and TRBJ1-3; no clear D gene. The CDR3 reads CASSQRVLSGNTIYF. The CDR3 nucleotides are TGTGCCAGCAGCCAAAGGGTCCTCTCTGGAAACACCATATATTTT.